The clone carrying this T cell receptor (beta chain) came up many times. The antigen is not known. Read sequence stops 3 residues before the CDR3 end, and the germline J gene provides the missing end. These data are taken from a study of T cell clonality in common variable immunodeficiency. Study-level findings and limits: In common variable immunodeficiency, TCR beta chains reportedly carried fewer deletions and N-nucleotide insertions. Fewer TCRbeta clones were shared among CVID subjects than controls.

Trimming cost V 5 bases and J 4 bases; bases outside gene matches: 12. From germline, CDR1 is MDHEN and CDR2 SYDVKM. The CDR3 contains 18 residues. Aged about 9 to 64 years, CVID subjects averaged around 43 years old. Most patients and controls had Caucasian heritage. No CVID subject was ill or on immunomodulatory drugs when sampled. Repertoires were generated with immunoSEQ multiplex PCR, while TCRdb's copy carries only in-frame clones and drops some. The data show 20,000 to 25,000 clones, with none appearing a single time. The source material was peripheral blood mononuclear cells. The receptor comes from a human donor with common variable immunodeficiency. V gene TRBV28 combines with J gene TRBJ2-3; 13 nucleotides align to TRBD2. CDR3 residues: CASSPFTSGGAGADTQYF. The DNA read from the CDR3 is TGTGCCAGCAGTCCCTTCACTAGCGGGGGGGCTGGAGCAGATACG.